This is a list of T cell receptor beta chains from one sample in a study of blood T cell repertoires in COVID-19. TCRdb keeps only in-frame clones here, not all; method: immunoSEQ multiplex PCR. The data show some 170,000 clones, roughly three quarters seen once. Sequencing input: peripheral blood. All receptors derive from a woman aged 45 to 65 with active or convalescent COVID-19. Both conserved end residues are part of each CDR3. D genes are given only for firm matches. Clone size, where shown, is once, few, many, or a class for clones that have expanded.

>14|TRBD1|TRBV5-1|TRBJ1-1|.
TGCGCCAGCAGCGGGGGGACAGCATCCACTGAAGCTTTCTTT
CASSGGTASTEAFF
>14|.|TRBV5-1|TRBJ1-2|.
TGCGCCAGCAGCTTGCAATCAGGGGTTGATGGCTACACCTTC
CASSLQSGVDGYTF
>15|.|TRBV5-5|TRBJ2-2|.
TGTGCCAGCAGCTTGACAGGGAGAGACACCGGGGAGCTGTTTTTT
CASSLTGRDTGELFF
>13|.|TRBV19|TRBJ1-2|.
TGTGCCAGTAGGGATACAGGGCCCTATGGCTACACCTTC
CASRDTGPYGYTF
>14|.|TRBV11-2|TRBJ2-1|.
TGTGCCAGCAGCTTGAACAGAGCCTACAATGAGCAGTTCTTC
CASSLNRAYNEQFF
>17|TRBD1|TRBV4-3|TRBJ2-1|once
TGCGCCAGCAGCCAAGACCGAGGGGGACAGGGCTACAATGAGCAGTTCTTC
CASSQDRGGQGYNEQFF
>13|TRBD2|TRBV7-9|TRBJ2-2|.
TGTGCCAGCAGAGAGGGGACTAACGGGGAGCTGTTTTTT
CASREGTNGELFF
>14|.|TRBV18|TRBJ2-1|few
TGTGCCAGCTCACCCATGGGACTTAACAATGAGCAGTTCTTC
CASSPMGLNNEQFF
>14|TRBD1|TRBV7-9|TRBJ1-4|.
TGTGCCAGCAGCTCCGGACAGGGCGTAGAAAAACTGTTTTTT
CASSSGQGVEKLFF
>14|TRBD2|TRBV10-3|TRBJ2-3|once
TGTGCCATCAGCGGTAGCGGGGAGACAGATACGCAGTATTTT
CAISGSGETDTQYF
>15|.|TRBV7-9|TRBJ1-6|few
TGTGCCAGCAGCTTGTCCCAGGGTAATAATTCACCCCTCCACTTT
CASSLSQGNNSPLHF
>14|TRBD1|TRBV6-5|TRBJ1-6|.
TGTGCCAGCGGACAGGGGAGGTTGAATTCACCCCTCCACTTT
CASGQGRLNSPLHF
>15|.|TRBV7-2|TRBJ2-4|.
TGTGCCAGCAGCTTAGGGCAGCGGAAGGGAAACATTCAGTACTTC
CASSLGQRKGNIQYF
>15|TRBD1|TRBV29-1|TRBJ2-1|.
TGCAGCGTTGAAGTCTGGGACAGGGCCAGGGATGAGCAGTTCTTC
CSVEVWDRARDEQFF
>16|TRBD2|TRBV7-8|TRBJ2-2|few
TGTGCCAGCAGCTTAATGAGCGGGAGCAGAACCGGGGAGCTGTTTTTT
CASSLMSGSRTGELFF
>12|.|TRBV11-2|TRBJ1-1|.
TGTGCCAGCAGCTCGATCGGCACTGAAGCTTTCTTT
CASSSIGTEAFF
>16|TRBD1|TRBV12-5|TRBJ1-1|once
TGTGCTAGTGGTTTGGTGTTGGGACAGGGTTACCCTGAAGCTTTCTTT
CASGLVLGQGYPEAFF
>12|.|TRBV7-2|TRBJ2-1|.
TGTGCCAGCAGTCGGGACTACAATGAGCAGTTCTTC
CASSRDYNEQFF
>15|TRBD1|TRBV9|TRBJ2-7|.
TGTGCCAGCAGCACCTTCGCGGGACAGGGATCCGAGCAGTACTTC
CASSTFAGQGSEQYF
>14|.|TRBV10-3|TRBJ1-2|.
TGTGCCATCCGGCGGGAGGGGCTTCTAAATGGCTACACCTTC
CAIRREGLLNGYTF
>15|TRBD1|TRBV14|TRBJ2-7|.
TGTGCCAGCAGCCAACTACGACAGGGGGGATACGAGCAGTACTTC
CASSQLRQGGYEQYF
>15|TRBD2|TRBV28|TRBJ2-1|.
TGTGCCAGCATCATGGCGGGAGTCTCCTACAATGAGCAGTTCTTC
CASIMAGVSYNEQFF
>15|.|TRBV7-2|TRBJ1-1|.
TGTGCCAGCAGCTTAACGTGGCGGGGGGGCACTGAAGCTTTCTTT
CASSLTWRGGTEAFF
>21|TRBD1|TRBV10-3|TRBJ1-5|.
TGTGCCATCAGTGAGTCGAAAAGGGAAATGACAGGGAAGTATAGCAATCAGCCCCAGCATTTT
CAISESKREMTGKYSNQPQHF
>13|.|TRBV6-4|TRBJ1-2|.
TGTGCCAGCAGCTTGACATCTACTCATGGCTACACCTTC
CASSLTSTHGYTF
>13|.|TRBV7-2|TRBJ1-2|few
TGTGCCAGCAGCTCTTACAGGGTACATGGCTACACCTTC
CASSSYRVHGYTF
>14|.|TRBV15|TRBJ2-7|once
TGTGCCACCAGCAGAGATCGAGGGCTGTACGAGCAGTACTTC
CATSRDRGLYEQYF
>13|TRBD1|TRBV19|TRBJ1-5|.
TGTGCCAGCACGGACAGGGGGGATCAGCCCCAGCATTTT
CASTDRGDQPQHF
>16|.|TRBV7-2|TRBJ1-3|.
TGTGCCAGCAGCTTAAATGAGGTTCGCTCTGGAAACACCATATATTTT
CASSLNEVRSGNTIYF
>15|TRBD2|TRBV30|TRBJ2-1|.
TGTGCCTGGACAGTAGCGGGGGGATGGTACAATGAGCAGTTCTTC
CAWTVAGGWYNEQFF
>14|.|TRBV4-3|TRBJ2-7|.
TGCGCCAGCAGCCAAGATCCAGGGACCTACGAGCAGTACTTC
CASSQDPGTYEQYF
>14|.|TRBV27|TRBJ2-3|.
TGTGCCAGCAGGCTGACCCTAGCGACAGATACGCAGTATTTT
CASRLTLATDTQYF
>15|.|TRBV4-3|TRBJ1-2|.
TGCGCCAGCAGCCCACGAAGGGACAACCTCTATGGCTACACCTTC
CASSPRRDNLYGYTF
>16|TRBD1|TRBV3-1/TRBV3-2|TRBJ2-5|once
TGTGCCAGCAGCCAAGATGGTTGCGACAGGGGGGGGACCCAGTACTTC
CASSQDGCDRGGTQYF
>12|.|TRBV29-1|TRBJ2-3|.
TGCAGCGCCCGCCTAAGCACAGATACGCAGTATTTT
CSARLSTDTQYF
>13|.|TRBV27|TRBJ1-2|.
TGTGCCAGCAGCCGGGGGGAAAGCTATGGCTACACCTTC
CASSRGESYGYTF
>14|TRBD2|TRBV7-2|TRBJ2-1|.
TGTGCCAGCAGCTTACAGCGGGGGGTCGGAGAGCAGTTCTTC
CASSLQRGVGEQFF
>14|TRBD1|TRBV7-3|TRBJ1-2|.
TGTGCCAGCAGCCCGCTTGCAGGGGGGTATGGCTACACCTTC
CASSPLAGGYGYTF
>13|.|TRBV5-1|TRBJ1-1|.
TGCGCCAGCAGGGACTTTATGAACACTGAAGCTTTCTTT
CASRDFMNTEAFF
>14|TRBD1|TRBV2|TRBJ1-5|.
TGTGCCAGCAGGGACGACAGGGGAAATCAGCCCCAGCATTTT
CASRDDRGNQPQHF
>15|TRBD1|TRBV5-1|TRBJ1-4|few
TGCGCCAGCAGCTTGGGGGCAGGGGGAGATGAAAAACTGTTTTTT
CASSLGAGGDEKLFF
>18|TRBD2|TRBV7-6|TRBJ2-1|.
TGTGCCAGCAGCTTAAGGTGGGGAGGGACTAGCGGAATCAATGAGCAGTTCTTC
CASSLRWGGTSGINEQFF
>15|.|TRBV12-5|TRBJ1-2|.
TGTGCTAGTGGTTTGTTGGGAGTCCCAAACTATGGCTACACCTTC
CASGLLGVPNYGYTF
>14|TRBD1|TRBV2|TRBJ1-2|.
TGTGCCAGCAGTGTCCAGGGGGACGGCTATGGCTACACCTTC
CASSVQGDGYGYTF
>20|TRBD2|TRBV3-1/TRBV3-2|TRBJ2-7|.
TGTGCCAGCAGCCAAGTTTCCCTCGGACTAGACTCCTGGGGATCCTACGAGCAGTACTTC
CASSQVSLGLDSWGSYEQYF
>15|TRBD2|TRBV19|TRBJ2-7|.
TGTGCCAGTAGTATGGCTAGCGGGGTTACCTACGAGCAGTACTTC
CASSMASGVTYEQYF
>11|.|TRBV29-1|TRBJ1-1|few
TGCGGAGGGGGGAGGGACACTGAAGCTTTCTTT
CGGGRDTEAFF
>18|TRBD1|TRBV19|TRBJ2-1|.
TGTGCCAGTAGTGCTACCGGACAGGGGGGAAAAAGATACAATGAGCAGTTCTTC
CASSATGQGGKRYNEQFF
>16|.|TRBV18|TRBJ2-3|.
TGTGCCAGCTCACCAGAACGGGGGGCCGGCACAGATACGCAGTATTTT
CASSPERGAGTDTQYF
>15|TRBD1|TRBV5-1|TRBJ2-5|.
TGCGCCAGCAGCTTTGGGACAGACCAGATAGGGACCCAGTACTTC
CASSFGTDQIGTQYF
>14|TRBD1|TRBV19|TRBJ2-7|.
TGTGCCAGTAGTATGGGGACAGGTCCCTACGAGCAGTACTTC
CASSMGTGPYEQYF
>19|.|TRBV11-2|TRBJ1-5|few
TGTGCCAGCAGCTTAGGGGGGGGTAGCGGATTTTATAGCAATCAGCCCCAGCATTTT
CASSLGGGSGFYSNQPQHF
>15|.|TRBV7-8|TRBJ2-1|.
TGTGCCAGCAGCTTACGTTGGGAGTCTTACAATGAGCAGTTCTTC
CASSLRWESYNEQFF
>11|.|TRBV20-1|TRBJ2-7|.
TGCAGTGCTTCCGTTGGGCACGAGCAGTACTTC
CSASVGHEQYF